The 8 T cell receptor beta chains in this list originate from one sample, sequenced in a study of T cell repertoires in cytomegalovirus infection (dated by TCRdb to between 2019 and 2020). The sequencer listed for this sample is Illumina HiSeq 1500. Using fastp trimming at Q25 and MiXCR clonotype assembly, TCRdb reanalyzed the public sequencing data and kept in-frame beta chains. Each record represents a unique CDR3 protein, reported with the most common genes and DNA among its rows. The sample table shows a few hundred thousand distinct CDR3 sequences, and roughly 10% are seen once. About 14% of the sample is held by the ten biggest clonotypes. Sequenced: PBMCs. The receptors were gathered from a human donor in good health (CMV status not recorded). Some clones in this sample may be carry-over from other donors' samples.

In its sample, this clonotype was seen many times. J is TRBJ1-4 and V is TRBV5-1; D ambiguous. The CDR3 contains 15 residues. Germline V CDR1 and CDR2: SGHRS, YFSETQ. V shed 0 bases and J shed 10 bases, with 16 bases lying between them. The CDR3 DNA is TGCGCCAGCAGCTTGGATGTGGCGTCAGAAGGAAAACTGTTTTTT. It is translated as CASSLDVASEGKLFF.

This clonotype was recorded many times. This chain links TRBV7-6 with TRBJ2-6, with D possibly TRBD1 on 7 matching bases. Trimming stripped 5 bases from V and 0 bases from J, with 17 bases between. In germline, CDR1 is SGHVS, CDR2 FNYEAQ. CDR3 size: 18 residues. The CDR3 is CASSPRGTEVSGANVLTF. The CDR3 region has the DNA TGTGCCAGCAGCCCCCGCGGGACAGAGGTCTCTGGGGCCAACGTCCTGACTTTC.

This clonotype occurred many times. This rearrangement joins TRBV11-2 to TRBJ1-1; 8 bases are a match to TRBD1. The germline gives CDR1 SGHAT, CDR2 FQNNGV. V lost 6 bases and J lost 6; bases outside the gene matches: 12. The CDR3 totals 15 residues. The CDR3 DNA reads as TGTGCCAGCAGGGCGATCGGGACAGGAGGACCTGAAGCTTTCTTT. As protein: CASRAIGTGGPEAFF.

This clonotype was picked up many times. This chain links TRBV7-2 with TRBJ1-2, with TRBD1 matching over 9 bases. The V gene's germline CDR1 is SGHTA and CDR2 FQGNSA. The CDR3 runs to 13 residues. Unmatched junction bases numbered 5, after V lost 4 bases and J lost 8 bases. CDR3 protein: CASSYRTGVGYTF. As DNA, the CDR3 is TGTGCCAGCAGCTACCGGACAGGGGTCGGCTACACCTTC.

This clonotype was seen many times. The chain has TRBV19 and TRBJ1-2; D is possibly TRBD1 (6 bases). This CDR3 spans 13 amino acids. Germline values: CDR1 LNHDA, CDR2 SQIVND (reference sequence). Trimming removed 4 bases at V and 4 bases at J, with 10 bases between. The CDR3 spells CASSSRGTYGYTF. The CDR3 bases are TGTGCCAGTAGTAGCAGGGGTACCTATGGCTACACCTTC.

This clonotype came up many times. J is TRBJ2-7 and V is TRBV30; 7 bases align to TRBD2. Germline assignment: CDR1 GTSNPN and CDR2 SVGIG (reference sequence). The CDR3 is 14 residues long. Germline trimming cut 4 bases from V and 3 bases from J; bases unmatched to any gene: 9. The DNA of the CDR3 is TGTGCCTGGACCGCCTCTAGCGGCTTCTACGAGCAGTACTTC. It encodes CAWTASSGFYEQYF.

This clonotype has a count of ten or more. V usage is TRBV6-5 and J usage is TRBJ2-2, with TRBD1 matching 10 bases. Germline lookup yields CDR1 MNHEY and CDR2 SVGAGI. The CDR3 consists of 14 residues. The ends lost 5 bases at V and 6 bases at J; junction bases unmatched: 3. DNA for the CDR3: TGTGCCAGCAGTCGGGACAGGGGTCCCGGGGAGCTGTTTTTT. Protein: CASSRDRGPGELFF.

In this sample, this clonotype turned up many times. The V and J genes are TRBV7-2 and TRBJ1-1; D call uncertain. This CDR3 is built from 13 residues. V gave up 6 bases and J gave up 5 bases, with 13 bases separating them. In germline, CDR1 is SGHTA, CDR2 FQGNSA. In nucleotides, the CDR3 is TGTGCCAGCAGAAGAAGAGGGCAAACTGAAGCTTTCTTT. Translating gives CASRRRGQTEAFF.